A single T cell receptor beta chain is shown here with its context. What it binds is unknown. PCR involved 60 Vbeta and 13 Jbeta primers. Sequencing used immunoSEQ multiplex PCR; TCRdb keeps in-frame clones, though not all of them. The sample shows 110,000 to 150,000 clones, about 82% of them seen only once. This entry belongs to a study of cytomegalovirus exposure and HLA in healthy donors. Points from the study as a whole: There were some public TCRs occurring in many donors, but most TCR sequences were rare. When presence/absence was analysed, sequencing depth was taken to be roughly uniform across donors.

Sequencing input: PBMCs. This sequence was found in a male donor in good health and CMV-seronegative.

CDR3 sequence reads: CASSPRDSNTEAFF. The DNA for the CDR3 is TGTGCCAGCAGCCCCCGGGACAGCAACACTGAAGCTTTCTTT. The chain combines TRBV4-2 with TRBJ1-1; the match to TRBD1 covers 7 bases. After removal of 4 bases from V and 2 bases from J, the junction contained 4 bases not matched to a gene. The CDR3 extends over 14 amino acids. Germline values: CDR1 LGHNA, CDR2 YNFKEQ.